This record covers a single TCR beta chain. Its antigen remains unidentified. Base qualities are not at hand, and no much larger clone is one base apart. This specimen belongs to a study of control samples from healthy donors and cancer patients (dated by TCRdb to between 2020 and 2021). The library was obtained by the immunoSEQ multiplex PCR assay. The table was pulled from immuneACCESS by TCRdb, which kept in-frame rearrangements only. Such tables lose some clones; where checked, under half of the loss comes from unresolved V genes, and the rest has no known cause. The table for this sample lists about 130,000 clones; around 92% of them were counted only once. Roughly 0.54% of the sample lies in the top ten. The CDR3 starts with the cysteine, ends with the phenylalanine, and has 15 residues. CDR3 DNA is the only sequence kept; it has 45 bases, read in frame from the first base. V is trimmed back by 0 bases and J by 6 bases, and the junction contains 5 bases that no gene match accounts for. According to the germline V gene (reference sequence), CDR1 reads SGHNT and CDR2 reads YYREEE.

Sequenced material: PBMCs. The receptor's source is a man older than 75 with head and neck cancer. Rearrangement joined TRBV5-4 to TRBJ2-7, and 11 junction bases match TRBD2. The DNA sequence reads TGTGCCAGCAGCTTGGGTAGCGGGAGGGTTGTCGAGCAGTACTTC. It is translated as CASSLGSGRVVEQYF.